Below are 10 T cell receptor beta chains sequenced from a single sample in a study of blood T cell repertoires in COVID-19 (dated by TCRdb to the early 2020s). The library relied on the immunoSEQ multiplex PCR assay. TCRdb limited this immuneACCESS table to in-frame rearrangements with V and J called. A share of clones is missing; checked studies link under half to unresolved V genes, and the rest is unexplained. The table for this sample lists under 140,000 clones; approximately 79% of them were counted only once. In total, the top ten clones hold 16% of the sample. Sequencing was done on a sample of peripheral blood. The receptors here all came from a woman aged 80 or over with active or convalescent COVID-19.

V is TRBV10-2 and J is TRBJ1-2, with D perhaps TRBD1 (6 bases). The germline V gene has CDR1 WSHSY and CDR2 SAAADI. With 4 bases removed from V and 7 bases from J, the gap between germline ends came to 19 bases. There are 15 residues in the CDR3. CDR3 region: CASSGWQGWFSGYTF. In nucleotides, the CDR3 is TGCGCCAGCAGTGGATGGCAGGGGTGGTTCAGTGGCTACACCTTC.

The rearrangement joins TRBV28 to TRBJ1-5, with 9 bases that match TRBD1. The length of the CDR3 is 15 residues. Germline CDR1 is MDHEN and CDR2 is SYDVKM. V dropped 4 bases and J dropped 6; count of bases not matched to a gene: 7. The CDR3 sequence is CASSYGQGWVQPQHF. The CDR3 nucleotides read TGTGCCAGCAGTTACGGACAGGGGTGGGTTCAGCCCCAGCATTTT.

This chain links TRBV19 with TRBJ2-2, with 9 bases identical to TRBD1. This CDR3 region has 15 residues. CDR1 is LNHDA and CDR2 is SQIVND in the germline V gene (reference sequence). Trimming at V came to 7 bases and at J to 2 bases, leaving 5 bases not matched to a gene. The CDR3 DNA reads as TGTGCCAGTACCCTGGACAGGGGCAACACCGGGGAGCTGTTTTTT. Translated: CASTLDRGNTGELFF.

This rearrangement joins TRBV6-2 or TRBV6-3 to TRBJ1-2; no clear D gene. The CDR3 runs to 15 residues. The germline CDR1 and CDR2 sequences are MNHEY and SVGEGT. V gave up 0 bases and J gave up 4 bases, with 12 bases separating them. The CDR3 loop is CASSYSTRRVYGYTF. The DNA for the CDR3 is TGTGCCAGCAGTTACTCGACCCGTCGGGTCTATGGCTACACCTTC.

Written as DNA, the CDR3 is TGTGCCAGTAGTCCGGTCAGGGGCTACGAGCAGTACTTC. Residues: CASSPVRGYEQYF. This chain uses TRBV19 with TRBJ2-7, with D possibly being TRBD1 (6 bases). The CDR3 loop spans 13 amino acids. Germline-derived CDR1 and CDR2 are LNHDA and SQIVND (reference sequence). Trimming took off 5 bases at V and 3 bases at J, with 11 bases between the two ends. Full variable domain (missing parts from reference TRBV19 and TRBJ2-7): DGGITQSPKYLFRKEGQNVTLSCEQNLNHDAMYWYRQDPGQGLRLIYYSQIVNDFQKGDIAEGYSVSREKKESFPLTVTSAQKNPTAFYLCASSPVRGYEQYFGPGTRLTVT.

This clone was recorded a few times. In nucleotides, the CDR3 is TGTGCCAGCAGCTTGCATAATCGGGACGAGCAGTACTTC. Translating it yields CASSLHNRDEQYF. The chain has TRBV7-2 and TRBJ2-7, with no clear D. V lost 3 bases and J lost 5, with 11 bases in between. The V gene's germline CDR1 is SGHTA and CDR2 FQGNSA. The CDR3 has 13 amino acids.

This clone was detected a few times. V and J are TRBV2 and TRBJ1-4, with D perhaps TRBD1 (5 bases). This CDR3 comprises 16 residues. The germline CDR1 and CDR2 sequences are SNHLY and FYNNEI. V was cut by 0 bases and J by 8 bases, with 16 bases left in between. CDR3 DNA: TGTGCCAGCAGTGAAGCGCGGGGCAGGGTGAGGGAAAAACTGTTTTTT. Translating it yields CASSEARGRVREKLFF.

The rearrangement uses TRBV20-1 and TRBJ1-6; D gene ambiguous. Germline V CDR1 and CDR2: DFQATT, SNEGSKA (reference sequence). The CDR3 is made up of 12 amino acids. Trimming shortened V by 3 bases and J by 7 bases, and 7 bases separated the two germline ends. CDR3 sequence reads: CSASLSNSPLHF. In DNA form, the CDR3 reads TGCAGTGCTAGTCTATCCAATTCACCCCTCCACTTT.

The chain recombines TRBV18 with TRBJ2-1; D may be TRBD2 (6 bases). V was shortened by 6 bases and J by 12 bases, with 24 bases between the two germline ends. This CDR3 has 15 residues. Germline lookup yields CDR1 KGHSH and CDR2 LQKENI. The CDR3 DNA is TGTGCCAGCTCGTCAAGGACTACCCAAAGTCAGGGGCAGTTCTTC. It codes for CASSSRTTQSQGQFF.

Here the CDR3 DNA reads TGTGCCAGCAGTTTATGGGGGGGTGGCTACACCTTC. Translation gives CASSLWGGGYTF. The chain couples TRBV12-3 or TRBV12-4 to TRBJ1-2; D possibly corresponds to TRBD1 (5 bases). Trimming left V 2 bases short and J 7 bases short, with 8 bases between. CDR3 length: 12 residues.